Here is one T cell receptor beta chain with its context. Authors' data handling: Researchers report that nucleated cell counts were estimated from reference gene primer amplification. Assay used: immunoSEQ multiplex PCR; TCRdb lists only in-frame clones, some missing. The D gene and trimming were derived from the DNA, and the V and J assignments and clone size from that table. Among approximately 100,000 clones listed, roughly 85% were seen once. The sample originates from a study of blood T cell repertoires in COVID-19. At the level of the study: The study drew acute and convalescent COVID-19 samples from the United States, Italy and Spain.

This TCR derives from a woman aged 55-69 years with acute or convalescent COVID-19. Sequencing was done on a sample of peripheral blood.

CDR3 amino acids: CASSSYRRRGNTIYF. CDR3 DNA sequence: TGTGCCAGCAGCTCCTACCGCCGCCGTGGAAACACCATATATTTT. This sequence joins TRBV7-9 and TRBJ1-3; D gene unclear. The CDR3 totals 15 residues. V was cut by 4 bases and J by 3 bases, with 13 bases left in between. Germline V lookup: CDR1 SEHNR, CDR2 FQNEAQ (reference sequence).